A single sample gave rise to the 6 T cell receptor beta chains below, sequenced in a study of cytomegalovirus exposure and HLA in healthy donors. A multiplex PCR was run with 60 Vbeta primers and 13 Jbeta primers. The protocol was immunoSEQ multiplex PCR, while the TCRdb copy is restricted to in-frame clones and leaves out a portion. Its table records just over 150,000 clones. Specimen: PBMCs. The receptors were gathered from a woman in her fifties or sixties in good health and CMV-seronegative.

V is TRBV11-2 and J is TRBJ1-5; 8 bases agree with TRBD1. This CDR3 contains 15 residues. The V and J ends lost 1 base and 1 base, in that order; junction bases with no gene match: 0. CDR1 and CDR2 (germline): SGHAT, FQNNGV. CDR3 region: CASSLGDRSNQPQHF. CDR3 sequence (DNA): TGTGCCAGCAGCTTAGGGGACAGGAGCAATCAGCCCCAGCATTTT.

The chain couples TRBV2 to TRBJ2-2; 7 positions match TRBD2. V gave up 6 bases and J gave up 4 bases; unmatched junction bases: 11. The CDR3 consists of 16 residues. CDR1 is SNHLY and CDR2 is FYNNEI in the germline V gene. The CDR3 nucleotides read TGTGCCAGCAGGGGGGGAAGTAGCGGGCTCACCGGGGAGCTGTTTTTT. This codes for CASRGGSSGLTGELFF.

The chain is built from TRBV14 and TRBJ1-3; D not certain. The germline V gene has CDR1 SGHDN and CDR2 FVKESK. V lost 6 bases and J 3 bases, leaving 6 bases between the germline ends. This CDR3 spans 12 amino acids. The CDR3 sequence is CASSPSGNTIYF. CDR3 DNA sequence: TGTGCCAGCAGTCCCAGTGGAAACACCATATATTTT.

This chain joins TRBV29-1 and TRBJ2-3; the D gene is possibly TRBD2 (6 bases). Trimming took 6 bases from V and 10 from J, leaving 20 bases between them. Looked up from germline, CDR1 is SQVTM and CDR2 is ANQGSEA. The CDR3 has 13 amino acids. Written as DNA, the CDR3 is TGCAGCGTCCAAAGCGGGCGGCGCCCCTCGCAGTATTTT. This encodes CSVQSGRRPSQYF.

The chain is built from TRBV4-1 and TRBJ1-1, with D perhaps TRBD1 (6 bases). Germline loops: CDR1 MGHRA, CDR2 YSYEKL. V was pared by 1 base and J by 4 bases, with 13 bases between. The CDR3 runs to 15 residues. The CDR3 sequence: CASSQGPRGITEAFF. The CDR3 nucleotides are TGCGCCAGCAGCCAAGGACCTAGGGGGATCACTGAAGCTTTCTTT.

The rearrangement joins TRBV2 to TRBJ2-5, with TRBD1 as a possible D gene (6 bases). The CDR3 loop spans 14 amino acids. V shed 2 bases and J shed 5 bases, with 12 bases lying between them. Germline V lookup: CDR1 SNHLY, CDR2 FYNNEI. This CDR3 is CASSEWTEAETQYF. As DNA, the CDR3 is TGTGCCAGCAGTGAATGGACAGAGGCGGAGACCCAGTACTTC.